This T cell receptor (beta chain) was profiled in a study of blood T cell repertoires in COVID-19. On the study more broadly: T cells, B-cell-depleted T cells, or PBMCs supplied cDNA or gDNA.

This clone was observed a few times. The CDR3 is made up of 14 amino acids. V lost 2 bases to trimming and J lost 13 bases; unmatched junction nucleotides: 7. The V gene's germline CDR1 is SNHLY and CDR2 FYNNEI. Per the original methods: Cell counts per sample came from amplifying reference gene primers. Repertoires were generated with immunoSEQ multiplex PCR, while TCRdb's copy carries only in-frame clones and drops some. V, J and clone size derive from that table, while D and trimming were established from the DNA sequence. The sample yields 250,000 to 350,000 clones, 86% seen once. Seattle's enrolled individuals joined amid active infection and were then monitored longitudinally.

The TCR was taken from a woman in her sixties or seventies with COVID-19, enrolled during active disease. Sequenced material: peripheral blood. The rearrangement uses TRBV2 and TRBJ2-1; 11 nucleotides agree with TRBD2. The CDR3 DNA is TGTGCCAGCAGTGAAAGGAGTAGCGGGGGGGCCCAGTTCTTC. Residues: CASSERSSGGAQFF.